This T cell receptor (beta chain) originates from a study of blood T cell repertoires in COVID-19. The overall study: Samples taken during acute and convalescent COVID-19 were collected in the United States, Italy and Spain. PBMCs, B-cell-depleted T cells, or T cells provided the cDNA or gDNA that made up the material.

J gave up 0 bases and V 3 bases, and 2 bases lay outside the gene matches. CDR1 and CDR2 from the germline V gene are KGHDR and SFDVKD. This CDR3 contains 16 residues. Authors' methods: Amplified reference gene primers provided the basis for estimating nucleated cell counts. Generated by immunoSEQ multiplex PCR, the TCRdb table keeps only in-frame clones and is missing some. The V and J calls and clone size were taken over from that table, and D and trimming were inferred from the DNA. The data show roughly 200,000 clones, with 75% to 85% seen just once and about 7.2% held by the top ten. This clonotype was obtained from a man aged 60 to 69 with acute or convalescent COVID-19. The chain combines TRBV24-1 with TRBJ2-2, with TRBD1 matching over 8 bases. Sample: peripheral blood. This chain's CDR3 is CATSDRDRPNTGELFF. The CDR3 DNA is TGTGCCACCAGTGATCGGGACAGGCCGAACACCGGGGAGCTGTTTTTT.